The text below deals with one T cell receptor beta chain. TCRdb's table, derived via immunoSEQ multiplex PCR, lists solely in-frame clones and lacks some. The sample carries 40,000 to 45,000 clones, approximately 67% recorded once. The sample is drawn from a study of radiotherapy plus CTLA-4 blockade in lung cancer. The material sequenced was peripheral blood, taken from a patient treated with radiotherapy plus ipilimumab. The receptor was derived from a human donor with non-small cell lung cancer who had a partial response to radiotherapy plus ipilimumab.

CDR3 protein: CATSRDIQGNYNEQFF. The CDR3 nucleotides read TGTGCCACCAGCAGAGACATACAGGGTAACTACAATGAGCAGTTCTTC. The chain recombines TRBV15 with TRBJ2-1; D may be TRBD1 (6 bases). Looked up from germline, CDR1 is LNHNV and CDR2 is YYDKDF (reference sequence). V was clipped by 0 bases and J by 3 bases, with 12 bases between them. The CDR3 consists of 16 residues.